The 32 T cell receptor beta chains presented below share a single source sample, sequenced in a study of beta chain features in type 1 diabetes. Reverse transcription of all isolated RNA meant that expressed TCRB transcripts were sequenced. Some clones are missing from TCRdb's copy, which holds only in-frame ones; the method was immunoSEQ multiplex PCR. Of around 250,000 clones listed, 55% to 70% are singletons. Sequencing input: naive CD4+ T cells from blood. These receptors were collected from a young man in good health.

This clone was seen only a few times. The V call is TRBV19, the J call TRBJ2-1, with D tentatively TRBD2 (6 bases). The V end was cut by 3 bases, the J end by 0 bases, with 6 bases between. Looked up from germline, CDR1 is LNHDA and CDR2 is SQIVND (reference sequence). This CDR3 is built from 14 residues. The CDR3 DNA sequence: TGTGCCAGTAGTATCGGGGGCTCCTACAATGAGCAGTTCTTC. It translates to CASSIGGSYNEQFF.

The rearrangement links TRBV7-2 to TRBJ1-1; D unresolved. Trimming left V 6 bases short and J 1 base short, with 12 bases between. CDR1 is SGHTA and CDR2 is FQGNSA in the germline V gene. The CDR3 runs 14 residues. The CDR3 loop reads CASRPAAWNTEAFF. Here the CDR3 DNA reads TGTGCCAGCAGGCCGGCGGCCTGGAACACTGAAGCTTTCTTT.

The chain uses TRBV29-1 and TRBJ2-3; TRBD2 matches 14 bases. V shed 7 bases and J 4 bases; nucleotides not matched to a gene: 4. The CDR3 totals 14 residues. Germline loops: CDR1 SQVTM, CDR2 ANQGSEA. CDR3 residues: CSEGLAGGPDTQYF. The CDR3 coding sequence is TGCAGCGAAGGACTAGCGGGAGGCCCAGATACGCAGTATTTT.

This clone was observed a handful of times. The chain has TRBV30 and TRBJ2-1; 9 bases line up with TRBD1. The CDR3 covers 10 residues. Germline values: CDR1 GTSNPN, CDR2 SVGIG (reference sequence). The V segment lost 6 bases and the J segment 15 bases; nucleotides outside the gene matches: 6. The CDR3 region is CACTGQGRFF. CDR3 sequence (DNA): TGTGCCTGTACCGGACAGGGGCGGTTCTTC.

This chain joins TRBV5-4 and TRBJ2-3, with D hard to call. V lost 0 bases and J 6 bases, leaving 8 bases between the germline ends. The CDR3 spans 13 residues. Germline V gene data show CDR1 as SGHNT and CDR2 as YYREEE (reference sequence). CDR3 nucleotides: TGTGCCAGCAGCTTGGGGCACGATGATACGCAGTATTTT. It codes for CASSLGHDDTQYF. The whole variable domain, remainder taken from reference TRBV5-4 and TRBJ2-3, is ETGVTQSPTHLIKTRGQQVTLRCSSQSGHNTVSWYQQALGQGPQFIFQYYREEENGRGNFPPRFSGLQFPNYSSELNVNALELDDSALYLCASSLGHDDTQYFGPGTRLTVL.

The genes are TRBV5-6 and TRBJ2-5; no firm D call. Trimming took off 3 bases at V and 1 base at J, with 10 bases between the two ends. This CDR3 region has 14 residues. Germline lookup yields CDR1 SGHDT and CDR2 YYEEEE. Here the CDR3 DNA reads TGTGCCAGCAGCTCCCTCCTACTCCAAGAGACCCAGTACTTC. This sequence encodes CASSSLLLQETQYF.

The sample holds a few counts of this clone. The chain is built from TRBV5-1 and TRBJ1-1, with 7 bases fitting TRBD1. There are 13 residues in the CDR3. The junction had 12 bases not matched to a gene; V was cut back by 5 bases and J by 11 bases. Looked up from germline, CDR1 is SGHRS and CDR2 is YFSETQ. The CDR3 reads CASSSGGEVTAFF. The CDR3 bases are TGCGCCAGCAGTTCAGGGGGAGAAGTAACGGCTTTCTTT.

This CDR3 reads CAWSRDRLSPLHF. The CDR3 DNA follows: TGTGCCTGGAGTCGGGACCGCCTTTCACCCCTCCACTTT. The chain links TRBV30 to TRBJ1-6; weak D call: TRBD1 (5 bases). Per the germline V gene, CDR1 is GTSNPN and CDR2 is SVGIG (reference sequence). There are 13 residues in the CDR3. Trimming left V 2 bases short and J 9 bases short, with 11 bases between. The full variable domain, its missing parts supplied by reference TRBV30 and TRBJ1-6, is SQTIHQWPATLVQPVGSPLSLECTVEGTSNPNLYWYRQAAGRGLQLLFYSVGIGQISSEVPQNLSASRPQDRQFILSSKKLLLSDSGFYLCAWSRDRLSPLHFGNGTRLTVT.

This sequence joins TRBV10-1 and TRBJ2-1, with 8 bases aligning to TRBD2. Per germline, CDR1 WNHNN and CDR2 SYGVQD (reference sequence). Trimming removed 6 bases from V and 9 bases from J; junction bases left unmatched: 13. This CDR3 region has 15 residues. The CDR3 is CASSTGTRGGGEQFF. Written as DNA, the CDR3 is TGCGCCAGCAGCACCGGGACTAGAGGGGGAGGTGAGCAGTTCTTC.

The chain carries TRBV4-3 and TRBJ2-5, with 9 positions matching TRBD2. Germline trimming cut 3 bases from V and 3 bases from J; bases unmatched to any gene: 5. This CDR3 spans 15 amino acids. The germline gives CDR1 LGHNA, CDR2 YSLEER. CDR3 DNA: TGCGCCAGCAGCCAGGCGGGAGGGCCGGAAGAGACCCAGTACTTC. Translation gives CASSQAGGPEETQYF.

The chain uses TRBV15 and TRBJ2-5; 7 positions agree with TRBD1. V lost 5 bases and J lost 4; bases outside the gene matches: 7. Looked up from germline, CDR1 is LNHNV and CDR2 is YYDKDF (reference sequence). This CDR3 region has 14 residues. CDR3: CATSLSTGRETQYF. The CDR3 DNA is TGTGCCACCAGCTTATCGACAGGGCGAGAGACCCAGTACTTC.

V and J are TRBV10-3 and TRBJ1-5; 7 bases align to TRBD1. The CDR3 consists of 15 residues. In germline, CDR1 is ENHRY, CDR2 SYGVKD. V shed 10 bases, J shed 3 bases, and the junction held 12 bases outside the gene matches. The CDR3, as DNA: TGTGCCACCGAATCGGACAGGTCCCACAATCAGCCCCAGCATTTT. It codes for CATESDRSHNQPQHF.

This CDR3 reads CARDSRGRDYGYTF. For the CDR3, the DNA is TGTGCCCGCGACTCCAGGGGGCGCGACTATGGCTACACCTTC. The V and J genes are TRBV30 and TRBJ1-2; TRBD1 aligns across 8 bases. The V and J ends lost 8 bases and 3 bases, in that order; junction bases with no gene match: 11. From germline, CDR1 is GTSNPN and CDR2 SVGIG (reference sequence). This CDR3 is built from 14 residues.

The V and J genes are TRBV4-2 and TRBJ2-7, with D unresolved. CDR3 length: 15 residues. CDR1 is LGHNA, CDR2 YNFKEQ, per germline. Deletions cut 0 bases from V and 5 bases from J, with 14 bases between. The CDR3 protein is CASSQDLLAVDEQYF. DNA of the CDR3: TGTGCCAGCAGCCAAGATTTATTGGCAGTCGACGAGCAGTACTTC.

This clone was seen a few times. The gene calls are TRBV30 and TRBJ2-3; D is ambiguous. The germline V gene has CDR1 GTSNPN and CDR2 SVGIG (reference sequence). Trimming pared 5 bases from V and 4 bases from J, leaving 10 bases between. This CDR3 has 12 residues. CDR3 DNA: TGTGCCTGGCGCCCTCTAGCAGATACGCAGTATTTT. The encoded protein is CAWRPLADTQYF.

The rearrangement uses TRBV4-3 and TRBJ2-1; TRBD2 aligns across 9 bases. The CDR3 totals 20 residues. Germline assignment: CDR1 LGHNA and CDR2 YSLEER. The junction had 12 bases not matched to a gene; V was cut back by 0 bases and J by 0 bases. This CDR3 is CASSQETAGGPVNSYNEQFF. The CDR3 nucleotides read TGCGCCAGCAGCCAAGAAACAGCGGGAGGCCCCGTAAACTCCTACAATGAGCAGTTCTTC.

J is TRBJ2-1 and V is TRBV29-1, with 8 bases identical to TRBD2. Trimming at V came to 3 bases and at J to 10 bases, leaving 11 bases not matched to a gene. Looked up from germline, CDR1 is SQVTM and CDR2 is ANQGSEA. CDR3 length equals 14 residues. This CDR3 reads CSVDRAGGASEQFF. The CDR3 nucleotides read TGCAGCGTTGACAGGGCGGGGGGCGCCTCGGAGCAGTTCTTC.

This chain uses TRBV30 with TRBJ2-1; no definite D call. V was shortened by 1 base and J by 0 bases, with 7 bases between the two germline ends. CDR1 GTSNPN and CDR2 SVGIG come from the germline V gene (reference sequence). This CDR3 has 14 amino acids. The CDR3 coding sequence is TGTGCCTGGAGTGCCCCTAGCTCCTACAATGAGCAGTTCTTC. This gives the protein CAWSAPSSYNEQFF.

J is TRBJ2-7 and V is TRBV15; possibly TRBD2 for D (6 bases). The ends were cut back, 1 base at V and 4 bases at J, with 17 bases in the middle. This CDR3 spans 16 amino acids. The germline V gene has CDR1 LNHNV and CDR2 YYDKDF (reference sequence). CDR3 amino acids: CATSRALRGIHYEQYF. Written as DNA, the CDR3 is TGTGCCACCAGCAGAGCACTACGGGGGATCCATTACGAGCAGTACTTC.

This chain uses TRBV7-2 with TRBJ2-6, with TRBD1 as a possible D gene (5 bases). This CDR3 has 15 amino acids. Trimming pared 3 bases from V and 2 bases from J, leaving 8 bases between. Per the germline V gene, CDR1 is SGHTA and CDR2 is FQGNSA. The DNA of the CDR3 is TGTGCCAGCAGCTTCAAGGGGCCTGGGGCCAACGTCCTGACTTTC. Translating it yields CASSFKGPGANVLTF.

The gene calls are TRBV7-9 and TRBJ2-3; TRBD2 agrees at 7 bases. There are 15 residues in the CDR3. Germline values: CDR1 SEHNR, CDR2 FQNEAQ (reference sequence). With 5 bases clipped from V and 0 bases from J, the junction kept 5 bases outside the gene matches. This CDR3 reads CASSPSGISTDTQYF. The CDR3 region has the DNA TGTGCCAGCAGCCCCAGCGGGATTAGCACAGATACGCAGTATTTT.

The rearrangement uses TRBV7-9 and TRBJ1-1, with TRBD1 identical over 7 bases. The CDR3 contains 15 residues. The junction had 6 bases not matched to a gene; V was cut back by 5 bases and J by 0 bases. Germline V CDR1 and CDR2: SEHNR, FQNEAQ (reference sequence). This chain's CDR3 is CASSPRQGLNTEAFF. The CDR3 region has the DNA TGTGCCAGCAGCCCCCGACAGGGCCTGAACACTGAAGCTTTCTTT.

The V gene is TRBV7-9, the J gene TRBJ1-2; 7 bases are shared with TRBD1. CDR3 length equals 14 residues. J gave up 6 bases and V 3 bases, and 7 bases lay outside the gene matches. Looked up from germline, CDR1 is SEHNR and CDR2 is FQNEAQ (reference sequence). The CDR3 is CASSLRDSEDGYTF. CDR3 sequence (DNA): TGTGCCAGCAGCTTGCGGGACAGCGAGGATGGCTACACCTTC.

The rearrangement joins TRBV7-2 to TRBJ2-3, with D perhaps matching TRBD1 (5 bases). Trimming took 5 bases from V and 2 from J, leaving 11 bases between them. CDR3 length equals 14 residues. Per the germline V gene, CDR1 is SGHTA and CDR2 is FQGNSA. In nucleotides, the CDR3 is TGTGCCAGCAGCCCCCAGGGATCCACAGATACGCAGTATTTT. Its protein is CASSPQGSTDTQYF.

This chain uses TRBV2 with TRBJ1-2; D unresolved. Germline CDR1 is SNHLY and CDR2 is FYNNEI. V was cut by 6 bases and J by 2 bases, with 4 bases left in between. The CDR3 totals 11 residues. The CDR3 sequence: CASRENYGYTF. The CDR3 bases are TGTGCCAGCAGGGAAAACTATGGCTACACCTTC.

The table lists this clone with a count of one. The rearrangement uses TRBV30 and TRBJ2-7; D is possibly TRBD2 (6 bases). The length of the CDR3 is 14 residues. Germline V CDR1 and CDR2: GTSNPN, SVGIG (reference sequence). V gave up 1 base and J gave up 3 bases, with 13 bases separating them. This chain's CDR3 is CAWSEGLGGYEQYF. Written as DNA, the CDR3 is TGTGCCTGGAGTGAGGGACTCGGGGGCTACGAGCAGTACTTC.

The chain combines TRBV25-1 with TRBJ1-5; D not certain. This CDR3 contains 14 residues. Germline lookup yields CDR1 MGHDK and CDR2 SYGVNS. The V end was cut by 8 bases, the J end by 0 bases, with 11 bases between. As DNA, the CDR3 is TGTGCCAGCGCGGGAGCGACTAGCAATCAGCCCCAGCATTTT. The encoded protein is CASAGATSNQPQHF.

The genes are TRBV30 and TRBJ1-2, with D perhaps TRBD1 (5 bases). Per germline, CDR1 GTSNPN and CDR2 SVGIG (reference sequence). The CDR3 is 14 residues long. The V and J ends lost 3 bases and 4 bases respectively, with 15 bases between them. Written as DNA, the CDR3 is TGTGCCTGGAGGGGACGGGGGGAGCTCTATGGCTACACCTTC. Its protein product is CAWRGRGELYGYTF.

The chain combines TRBV30 with TRBJ1-1, with D possibly matching TRBD1 (6 bases). Trimming left V 8 bases short and J 5 bases short, with 12 bases between. This CDR3 is built from 11 residues. CDR1 is GTSNPN, CDR2 SVGIG, per germline (reference sequence). In DNA form, the CDR3 reads TGTGCCGGTCACAGGGTGACTGAAGCTTTCTTT. It is translated as CAGHRVTEAFF.

The rearrangement joins TRBV29-1 to TRBJ2-2; D call uncertain. The CDR3 is 14 amino acids. Germline CDR1 reads SQVTM; CDR2 reads ANQGSEA. Trimming left V 4 bases short and J 1 base short, with 10 bases between. DNA of the CDR3: TGCAGCGTTGGGGCTTTTGTGAACACCGGGGAGCTGTTTTTT. Protein sequence: CSVGAFVNTGELFF.

The chain couples TRBV2 to TRBJ2-5; 7 nucleotides align to TRBD1. The CDR3 is 16 residues long. The V and J ends lost 6 bases and 1 base, in that order; junction bases with no gene match: 11. Germline CDR1 reads SNHLY; CDR2 reads FYNNEI. The DNA for the CDR3 is TGTGCCAGCAGCCGGCGGCCAGGGGGACCCCAAGAGACCCAGTACTTC. This sequence encodes CASSRRPGGPQETQYF. Full variable domain (missing parts from reference TRBV2 and TRBJ2-5): EPEVTQTPSHQVTQMGQEVILRCVPISNHLYFYWYRQILGQKVEFLVSFYNNEISEKSEIFDDQFSVERPDGSNFTLKIRSTKLEDSAMYFCASSRRPGGPQETQYFGPGTRLLVL.

The J gene is TRBJ1-2, the V gene TRBV4-2; no clear D. Germline V gene lookup returns CDR1 LGHNA and CDR2 YNFKEQ. Deletions cut 5 bases from V and 5 bases from J, with 6 bases between. The CDR3 spans 11 residues. DNA of the CDR3: TGTGCCAGCAGCACCAGTTATGGCTACACCTTC. Translated, it gives CASSTSYGYTF.